This T cell receptor (beta chain) was sequenced in a study of beta chain features in type 1 diabetes. Study background: Sorted cells, roughly 100,000,000 in number, were examined across all samples.

J gave up 7 bases and V 7 bases, and 15 bases lay outside the gene matches. CDR1 is WSHSY and CDR2 is SAAADI in the germline V gene. The CDR3 has 15 residues. Expressed TCRB transcripts were sequenced because the isolated RNA had all been reverse transcribed beforehand. Libraries were prepared by immunoSEQ multiplex PCR; TCRdb keeps only in-frame clonotypes and omits some of them. This sample has fewer than 200,000 clones, with around 13% found just once. This clone was counted a few times. As yet, its antigen is unknown. Blood was drawn once from each donor into heparinised tubes. The draws averaged about 0.12 L. Findings and caveats of the study: Type 1 diabetes patients showed a moderate but significant shortening of TCRB CDR3s in all four CD4+ subsets. TCRB repertoires of naive, central memory and Treg cells appeared more similar among patients than among healthy donors.

This TCR derives from a woman between 18 and 30 years old in good health. The V call is TRBV10-2, the J call TRBJ2-7, with TRBD1 matching 8 bases. Sequencing was performed on central memory CD4+ T cells from blood. The CDR3 nucleotides read TGCGCCAGCAAAATTGGAGGACAGGGACCGAAGGAGCAGTACTTC. Amino acid sequence: CASKIGGQGPKEQYF.